These 17 T cell receptor beta chains share one sample of origin, sequenced in a study of T cells after yellow fever vaccination (dated by TCRdb to between 2018 and 2021). Preparation of the library involved 5' RACE. These reads were obtained on an Illumina NovaSeq 6000. TCRdb itself trimmed the public reads at Q25 with fastp, ran MiXCR and retained productive beta chains. Identical CDR3 proteins give one entry, which carries the most common genes and DNA. Recorded for this sample are over 300,000 distinct CDR3 sequences; about 4% of them occurred a single time. Roughly 25% of the sample goes to the ten largest clones. Explained via the paper, the treatment or condition label denotes: live attenuated yellow fever vaccine strain. The input for sequencing was PBMCs, taken 5 days after the yellow fever booster vaccination. The receptors here all came from a man between 18 and 35 years old who received the YFV17D yellow fever vaccine.

This clonotype was seen a few times. The V gene is TRBV20-1, the J gene TRBJ2-5, with D uncertain. The CDR3 is 15 residues long. Trimming took off 3 bases at V and 2 bases at J, with 16 bases between the two ends. The germline gives CDR1 DFQATT, CDR2 SNEGSKA (reference sequence). DNA of the CDR3: TGCAGTGCTAGCGTGTCTTCCGAAGGTCAAGAGACCCAGTACTTC. This encodes CSASVSSEGQETQYF.

This clonotype turned up a few times. V gene TRBV30 combines with J gene TRBJ1-1, with D hard to call. Germline V lookup: CDR1 GTSNPN, CDR2 SVGIG (reference sequence). V was clipped by 1 base and J by 0 bases, with 6 bases between them. The CDR3 length is 13 residues. Here the CDR3 DNA reads TGTGCCTGGAGTGGTCGGTTGAACACTGAAGCTTTCTTT. The encoded protein is CAWSGRLNTEAFF. The complete variable domain, with remaining parts taken from reference TRBV30 and TRBJ1-1, reads SQTIHQWPATLVQPVGSPLSLECTVEGTSNPNLYWYRQAAGRGLQLLFYSVGIGQISSEVPQNLSASRPQDRQFILSSKKLLLSDSGFYLCAWSGRLNTEAFFGQGTRLTVV.

This clonotype was seen only a few times. The rearrangement links TRBV24-1 to TRBJ2-7, with D tentatively TRBD1 (6 bases). This CDR3 contains 12 residues. Trimming removed 9 bases from V and 3 bases from J, with 11 bases in between. Germline V CDR1 and CDR2: KGHDR, SFDVKD. The CDR3: CATQGQNYEQYF. DNA of the CDR3: TGTGCCACCCAAGGACAGAACTACGAGCAGTACTTC.

This clonotype showed up just once. The chain couples TRBV7-9 to TRBJ1-1; D is perhaps TRBD1 (5 bases). The V gene's germline CDR1 is SEHNR and CDR2 FQNEAQ (reference sequence). This CDR3 contains 15 residues. Trimming left V 5 bases short and J 2 bases short, with 15 bases between. CDR3 DNA: TGTGCCAGCAGCCCCCTAGAAGGGGCCAACACTGAAGCTTTCTTT. Translating it yields CASSPLEGANTEAFF.

The gene calls are TRBV28 and TRBJ2-3, with TRBD2 identical over 9 bases. There are 14 residues in the CDR3. The trim removed 3 bases at V and 3 bases at J, leaving 1 base unmatched. Looked up from germline, CDR1 is MDHEN and CDR2 is SYDVKM. This CDR3 is CASSFLAGTDTQYF. For the CDR3, the DNA is TGTGCCAGCAGTTTTCTAGCGGGGACAGATACGCAGTATTTT.

The V gene is TRBV4-3, the J gene TRBJ2-1; TRBD1 is a possible D gene (6 bases). CDR1 is LGHNA, CDR2 YSLEER, per germline. V was pared by 3 bases and J by 5 bases, with 14 bases between. This CDR3 is built from 15 residues. This CDR3 reads CASSHISRGHNEQFF. In nucleotides, the CDR3 is TGCGCCAGCAGCCATATTAGCAGGGGCCACAATGAGCAGTTCTTC.

This clonotype was observed a handful of times. The V gene is TRBV5-1, the J gene TRBJ1-3; perhaps TRBD1 as D (5 bases). Germline V CDR1 and CDR2: SGHRS, YFSETQ. This CDR3 region has 15 residues. The V end lost 0 bases, the J end lost 6 bases, and 13 bases lay between the germline ends. The CDR3 DNA reads TGCGCCAGCAGCTTGGTTGGGGGAGCGGAAAACACCATATATTTT. Translation: CASSLVGGAENTIYF.

This clonotype occurred once. Given a much more abundant clone one base away, this may be a read error. The chain carries TRBV6-2 or TRBV6-3 and TRBJ2-3; D gene uncertain. This CDR3 contains 13 residues. The germline CDR1 and CDR2 sequences are MNHEY and SVGEGT. CDR3 nucleotide sequence: TGTGCCATCAGTTACTCTACGGCAAATACGCAGTATTTT. This encodes CAISYSTANTQYF.

This clonotype was seen at least ten times. The chain has TRBV24-1 and TRBJ2-3; D perhaps matches TRBD1 (5 bases). The germline V gene has CDR1 KGHDR and CDR2 SFDVKD. The CDR3 runs to 15 residues. The ends were cut back, 5 bases at V and 1 base at J, with 12 bases in the middle. Written as DNA, the CDR3 is TGTGCCACCAGTGGGGGCGTCCCCGGCACAGATACGCAGTATTTT. This codes for CATSGGVPGTDTQYF.

The genes are TRBV28 and TRBJ2-7; TRBD1 might be the D (5 bases). Germline CDR1 MDHEN, CDR2 SYDVKM. The CDR3 is made up of 13 amino acids. V lost 4 bases to trimming and J lost 7 bases, with 14 bases between them. The CDR3, as DNA: TGTGCCAGCAGTTCAGGGATACCCCCTGAGCAGTACGTC. As protein: CASSSGIPPEQYV.

Many counts were recorded for this clonotype. The rearrangement joins TRBV11-2 to TRBJ1-4; D is possibly TRBD1 (5 bases). Germline loops: CDR1 SGHAT, CDR2 FQNNGV. The CDR3 extends over 14 amino acids. Trimming left V 0 bases short and J 8 bases short, with 10 bases between. Here the CDR3 DNA reads TGTGCCAGCAGCTTAGAACAGGCAGTCGAAAAACTGTTTTTT. Protein product: CASSLEQAVEKLFF.

Ten or more counts support this clonotype. The chain joins TRBV7-8 to TRBJ1-5; weak D call: TRBD1 (5 bases). V was clipped by 0 bases and J by 6 bases, with 9 bases between them. Germline values: CDR1 SGHVS, CDR2 FQNEAQ. This CDR3 contains 14 residues. CDR3 DNA sequence: TGTGCCAGCAGCTTAGCGCGAAGGGGTCAGCCCCAGCATTTT. Translation: CASSLARRGQPQHF.

The V gene is TRBV6-6, the J gene TRBJ1-1; D not certain. CDR1 and CDR2 (germline): MNHNY, SVGAGI (reference sequence). The CDR3 consists of 17 residues. Trimming shortened V by 6 bases and J by 0 bases, and 20 bases separated the two germline ends. CDR3 nucleotide sequence: TGTGCCAGCAGCCTACCCTTGTTGGCCGATATGAACACTGAAGCTTTCTTT. Protein: CASSLPLLADMNTEAFF.

V usage is TRBV5-4 and J usage is TRBJ2-2, with D possibly matching TRBD1 (6 bases). Germline-derived CDR1 and CDR2 are SGHNT and YYREEE (reference sequence). V lost 4 bases to trimming and J lost 4 bases, with 14 bases between them. This CDR3 region has 15 residues. CDR3 region: CASSNKTGFTGELFF. DNA for the CDR3: TGTGCCAGCAGCAATAAAACAGGGTTCACCGGGGAGCTGTTTTTT.

Many counts were recorded for this clonotype. This chain joins TRBV6-5 and TRBJ2-2; D possibly uses TRBD1 or TRBD2 (5 bases each). The CDR3 consists of 15 residues. Germline CDR1 reads MNHEY; CDR2 reads SVGAGI. V lost 4 bases and J lost 4, with 13 bases in between. CDR3 nucleotide sequence: TGTGCCAGCAGTTTCCGGGACCAAGGCACCGGGGAGCTGTTTTTT. Translated: CASSFRDQGTGELFF.

The gene calls are TRBV3-1 and TRBJ2-1; the D gene is possibly TRBD2 (7 bases). Trimming shortened V by 0 bases and J by 7 bases, and 16 bases separated the two germline ends. This CDR3 contains 16 residues. Germline V lookup: CDR1 LGHDT, CDR2 YNNKEL (reference sequence). The CDR3 protein is CASSQDMGGLGNEQFF. The CDR3 region has the DNA TGTGCCAGCAGCCAAGATATGGGGGGGCTTGGGAATGAGCAGTTCTTC.

In this sample, this clonotype turned up many times. The CDR3 nucleotides are TGCAGTGCTAGAACGGACAGGTCCCCAGAGACCCAGTACTTC. Protein sequence: CSARTDRSPETQYF. The V call is TRBV20-1, the J call TRBJ2-5; the match to TRBD1 covers 7 bases. CDR1 DFQATT and CDR2 SNEGSKA come from the germline V gene (reference sequence). V lost 2 bases, J lost 4 bases, and 7 bases stayed unmatched. The CDR3 has 14 amino acids.